This T cell receptor beta chain was identified in a study of shared clonotypes between healthy human individuals. The data were produced by immunoSEQ multiplex PCR, yet TCRdb's version contains in-frame clones alone and is incomplete. The repertoire includes roughly 720,000 clones, about 90% of them detected once, and about a third sits in the top ten. Trimming pared 5 bases from V and 6 bases from J, leaving 13 bases between. The CDR3 runs to 13 residues. CDR1 and CDR2 (germline): MDHEN, SYDVKM. This chain links TRBV28 with TRBJ1-1; D is uncertain. Sequences were obtained from memory CD8+ T cells from PBMCs. Subset of the sample: CD45RO+ cells pooled with CCR7-negative TemRA cells. The receptor was derived from a man between 18 and 29 years old in good health. Some clones in this sample may be carry-over from other donors' samples. The CDR3 DNA follows: TGTGCCAGCAGTCCTTCCTACCGGGCTGAAGCTTTCTTT. Translated, it gives CASSPSYRAEAFF. The full variable domain, with the rest looked up from reference TRBV28 and TRBJ1-1, is DVKVTQSSRYLVKRTGEKVFLECVQDMDHENMFWYRQDPGLGLRLIYFSYDVKMKEKGDIPEGYSVSREKKERFSLILESASTNQTSMYLCASSPSYRAEAFFGQGTRLTVV.